This entry describes one T cell receptor beta chain. Its antigen is not yet known. There are no base qualities to consult, and no much larger clone falls within one base. The immunoSEQ Assay, a bias-controlled multiplex PCR, was used to amplify TCRbeta CDR3 regions from genomic DNA. The authors' pipeline ran thus. The number of nucleated cells in each sample was estimated by amplification of reference gene primers within the assay. To quantify the absolute abundance of each unique TCRbeta CDR3 rearrangement, sequence reads were collapsed and filtered. For each sample, productive Simpson clonality was calculated as the square root of Simpson's diversity index over productive rearrangements. TCRdb carries this immuneACCESS record with in-frame sequences only. Its versions omit some clonotypes, under half of them owing to an unresolved V gene in the studies checked, with the rest unexplained. V, J and clone size are those of that table, while D and trimming were read from the DNA. The sample table shows about 52,000 clones, and 82% are seen once. The ten largest clones represent around a tenth of the sample.

This sample is drawn from a study of blood T cell repertoires in COVID-19 (dated by TCRdb to 2018 to 2021). Study-wide context: The collaborator samples originated in the United States, Italy and Spain and spanned the acute and convalescent phases of COVID-19. The prospective study material was composed of cDNA or gDNA derived from T cells, B-cell-depleted T cells, or PBMCs. The dataset comprised deeply sampled blood TCRbeta repertoires from subjects exposed to, actively infected with, or recovered from COVID-19. A de-identified subject ID, COVID-19 status, age in years and sex were almost always included in the sample metadata. HLA class I and class II types, where available, came from metadata supplied by the sample provider rather than from assay-based typing. Samples came from the ongoing ImmuneRACE study (first 160 participants) plus 1,254 subjects from 6 global collaborators. The repertoires were released in a freely available public database intended as a resource for research on the immune response to SARS-CoV-2. Points the paper makes about the study in general: The quantity of clinical and demographic metadata differed by source and by participant and was supplied without curation.

In Seattle, one collaborating source enrolled patients while the infection was active and tracked those patients longitudinally over the course of disease. Each collaborating institution followed its own protocols to collect whole blood in K2EDTA tubes. Collaborator samples were shipped for TCRbeta analysis as frozen whole blood, isolated PBMCs, or DNA extracted from either sample type. The receptor comes from a man older than 75 with COVID-19, enrolled during active disease. The sequencing sample was made of peripheral blood.

The CDR3 reads CASSQSDRIVEKLFF. The DNA sequence is given as TGTGCCAGCAGTCAAAGCGACCGAATCGTCGAAAAACTGTTTTTT. The chain links TRBV9 with TRBJ1-4, with the identity of the D gene unclear. The CDR3 sequence holds 15 residues, the cysteine and phenylalanine included. Only the CDR3 part of the read is kept: 45 bases, read in frame from the first base. Trimming removed 5 bases from V and 8 bases from J, leaving 19 bases between the germline ends. CDR1 and CDR2, per the germline V gene, are SGDLS and YYNGEE.